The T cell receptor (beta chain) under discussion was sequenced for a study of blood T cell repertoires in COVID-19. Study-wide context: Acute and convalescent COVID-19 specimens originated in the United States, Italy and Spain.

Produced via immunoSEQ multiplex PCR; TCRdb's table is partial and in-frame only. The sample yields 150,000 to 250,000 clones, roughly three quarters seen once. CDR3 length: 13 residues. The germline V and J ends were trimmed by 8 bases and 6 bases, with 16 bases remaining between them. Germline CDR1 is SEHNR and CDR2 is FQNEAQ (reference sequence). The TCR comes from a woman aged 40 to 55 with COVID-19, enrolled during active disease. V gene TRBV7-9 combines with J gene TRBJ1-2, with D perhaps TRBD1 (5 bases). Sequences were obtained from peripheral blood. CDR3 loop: CASSGNNLNGYTF. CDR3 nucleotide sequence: TGTGCCAGCTCAGGGAACAACCTGAATGGCTACACCTTC.